This T cell receptor (beta chain) appears in the sequencing data of a study of radiation and T cells in renal cell carcinoma. Assay: immunoSEQ multiplex PCR; the TCRdb copy retains only in-frame clones and omits some. The data show roughly 160,000 clones, approximately 90% seen once. As to time point: blood 4 weeks post-SBRT, at nephrectomy. Treatment meaning: 15 Gy SBRT to primary tumor, nephrectomy 4 weeks later. Nephrectomy followed 15 Gy stereotactic body radiation by 4 weeks. This material consisted of blood, taken from a patient whose treatment included radiotherapy and nephrectomy. This sequence was found in a woman aged 45 to 65 with renal cell carcinoma.

CDR3 sequence reads: CASSGTGISSTDTQYF. The CDR3 DNA is TGTGCCAGCAGCGGAACGGGTATCTCTAGCACAGATACGCAGTATTTT. The chain joins TRBV5-4 to TRBJ2-3; D gene ambiguous. This CDR3 has 16 residues. Germline values: CDR1 SGHNT, CDR2 YYREEE (reference sequence). V lost 4 bases, J lost 0 bases, and 15 bases lay in between. Drawing the rest from reference TRBV5-4 and TRBJ2-3, the complete variable domain is ETGVTQSPTHLIKTRGQQVTLRCSSQSGHNTVSWYQQALGQGPQFIFQYYREEENGRGNFPPRFSGLQFPNYSSELNVNALELDDSALYLCASSGTGISSTDTQYFGPGTRLTVL.